The TCR beta chain described here comes from a study of T-cell memory formation after mild COVID-19. Study-wide results and limits: Day 37-peaking second-wave clones had unconfirmed SARS-CoV-2 specificity. Clones shrinking from day 15 to 85 showed even CD4/CD8 mixes; later expanders tilted CD4+. Of the contracting clones, CD4+ ones lay mainly in CM and EM, and CD8+ ones in EMRA.

Between the trimmed V and J ends, which lost 8 bases and 1 base, there was a span of 17 bases. Germline CDR1 SGHAT, CDR2 FQNNGV. CDR3 length: 16 amino acids. This clonotype was detected ten times or more. What it recognizes is unknown. TCRdb called the 5' RACE reads again in MiXCR, with one record for every CDR3 protein. The sample has 250,000 or so distinct CDR3 sequences, 8% to 9.5% seen once. The rearrangement uses TRBV11-2 and TRBJ2-2; D gene unclear. The clonotype originates from a young man who had mild COVID-19 (a few samples of this study predate the infection). Cell type and time point are not known. Material for sequencing was PBMCs or a T cell subset sorted from them (not recorded which). As DNA, the CDR3 is TGTGCCAGCTCACCGGCCCGCTGGGGGAACACCGGGGAGCTGTTTTTT. The encoded protein is CASSPARWGNTGELFF.